Below, 8 T cell receptor beta chains from the same sample are listed, as sequenced in a study of blood T cell repertoires in COVID-19. Sequenced by immunoSEQ multiplex PCR; TCRdb stores in-frame clones only, minus some. Altogether over 65,000 clones are present, roughly 78% being singletons, with the ten largest covering about a third. Sequenced sample: peripheral blood. The source is a man between 60 and 75 years old with COVID-19, enrolled during active disease.

This clone was recorded only once. This rearrangement joins TRBV19 to TRBJ1-2, with D maybe TRBD1 (6 bases). Germline V gene data show CDR1 as LNHDA and CDR2 as SQIVND (reference sequence). The CDR3 runs 16 residues. Trimming removed 9 bases from V and 2 bases from J, with 22 bases in between. CDR3 sequence (DNA): TGTGCCAGCCTCACGTTACGAAAGGGGGAGAACTATGGCTACACCTTC. This gives the protein CASLTLRKGENYGYTF.

This chain uses TRBV27 with TRBJ1-4, with 10 positions matching TRBD1. This CDR3 has 15 residues. Germline CDR1 and CDR2: MNHEY and SMNVEV (reference sequence). V was pared by 2 bases and J by 7 bases, with 4 bases of the junction left unmatched. CDR3 sequence (DNA): TGTGCCAGCAGTTTACGACAGGGGGCGAGTGAAAAACTGTTTTTT. This encodes CASSLRQGASEKLFF.

The chain is built from TRBV18 and TRBJ2-5; D is undetermined. The CDR3 covers 14 residues. Trimming removed 6 bases at V and 0 bases at J, with 11 bases between. Germline V gives CDR1 KGHSH, CDR2 LQKENI. The CDR3: CASSPAGHQETQYF. CDR3 bases: TGTGCCAGCTCCCCCGCAGGTCACCAAGAGACCCAGTACTTC.

This clone came up once. The chain employs TRBV9 and TRBJ2-7; D perhaps matches TRBD2 (5 bases). CDR1 SGDLS and CDR2 YYNGEE come from the germline V gene. There are 13 residues in the CDR3. Trimming pared 4 bases from V and 6 bases from J, leaving 14 bases between. For the CDR3, the DNA is TGTGCCAGCAGCCCAGAATTTGCGGGCGAGCAGTACTTC. Its translation is CASSPEFAGEQYF. Based on the CDR3 plus reference TRBV9 and TRBJ2-7, the full variable domain is DSGVTQTPKHLITATGQRVTLRCSPRSGDLSVYWYQQSLDQGLQFLIQYYNGEERAKGNILERFSAQQFPDLHSELNLSSLELGDSALYFCASSPEFAGEQYFGPGTRLTVT.

The chain couples TRBV20-1 to TRBJ1-2; D gene uncertain. CDR1 and CDR2 (germline): DFQATT, SNEGSKA (reference sequence). The CDR3 runs 11 residues. V lost 3 bases, J lost 8 bases, and 10 bases lay in between. The CDR3 DNA reads as TGCAGTGCTAGGACGGGTCAGGGCTACACCTTC. This translates into CSARTGQGYTF.

Note on this clone: This CDR3 is also generated by other DNA sequences in the sample. The V gene is TRBV18, the J gene TRBJ1-1; D is uncertain. Between the trimmed V and J ends, which lost 6 bases and 1 base, there was a span of 9 bases. Per the germline V gene, CDR1 is KGHSH and CDR2 is LQKENI. The CDR3 has 13 residues. The CDR3 loop is CASSLDKNTEAFF. The CDR3 coding sequence is TGTGCCAGCTCGCTCGACAAGAACACTGAAGCTTTCTTT.

This clone appeared a single time. The rearrangement uses TRBV12-3 or TRBV12-4 and TRBJ1-1; 7 bases are shared with TRBD1. The CDR3 sequence is 12 residues long. V dropped 6 bases and J dropped 11; count of bases not matched to a gene: 9. The CDR3 spells CASRPGGIFAFF. For the CDR3, the DNA is TGTGCCAGCAGACCAGGGGGGATATTCGCTTTCTTT.

The V and J genes are TRBV7-3 and TRBJ2-2; 8 bases fit TRBD1. The CDR3 length is 17 residues. CDR1 is SGHTA and CDR2 is FQGTGA in the germline V gene. Trimming cost V 3 bases and J 3 bases; bases outside gene matches: 9. CDR3 in DNA: TGTGCCAGCAGCTTTTTGGCAGGGGGCGCCGACACCGGGGAGCTGTTTTTT. Its protein product is CASSFLAGGADTGELFF. Using reference TRBV7-3 and TRBJ2-2 for the parts outside the CDR3, the full variable domain is GAGVSQTPSNKVTEKGKYVELRCDPISGHTALYWYRQSLGQGPEFLIYFQGTGAADDSGLPNDRFFAVRPEGSVSTLKIQRTERGDSAVYLCASSFLAGGADTGELFFGEGSRLTVL.